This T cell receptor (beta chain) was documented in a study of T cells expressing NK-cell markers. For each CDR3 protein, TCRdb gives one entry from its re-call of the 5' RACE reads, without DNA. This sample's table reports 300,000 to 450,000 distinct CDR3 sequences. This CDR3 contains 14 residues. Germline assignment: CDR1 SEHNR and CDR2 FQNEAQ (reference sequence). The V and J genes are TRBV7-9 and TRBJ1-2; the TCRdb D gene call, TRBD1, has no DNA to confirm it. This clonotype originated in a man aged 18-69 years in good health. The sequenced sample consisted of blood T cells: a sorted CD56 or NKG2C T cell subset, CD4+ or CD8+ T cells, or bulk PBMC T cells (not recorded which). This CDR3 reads CASSTGLDLRGYTF. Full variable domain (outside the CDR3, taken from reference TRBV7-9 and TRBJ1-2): DTGVSQNPRHKITKRGQNVTFRCDPISEHNRLYWYRQTLGQGPEFLTYFQNEAQLEKSRLLSDRFSAERPKGSFSTLEIQRTEQGDSAMYLCASSTGLDLRGYTFGSGTRLTVV.